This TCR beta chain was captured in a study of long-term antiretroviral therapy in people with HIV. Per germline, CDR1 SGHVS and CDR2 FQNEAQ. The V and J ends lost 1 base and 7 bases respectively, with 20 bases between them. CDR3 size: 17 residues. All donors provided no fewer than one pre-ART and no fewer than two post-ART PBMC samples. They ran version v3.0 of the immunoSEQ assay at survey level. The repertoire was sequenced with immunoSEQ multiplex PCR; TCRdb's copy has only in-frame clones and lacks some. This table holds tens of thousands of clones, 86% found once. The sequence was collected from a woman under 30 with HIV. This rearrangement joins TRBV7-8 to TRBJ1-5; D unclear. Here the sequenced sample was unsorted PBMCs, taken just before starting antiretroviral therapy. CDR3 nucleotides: TGTGCCAGCAGCTTAGGTGCTCGTTATAGGGTTAAACAGCCCCAGCATTTT. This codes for CASSLGARYRVKQPQHF.